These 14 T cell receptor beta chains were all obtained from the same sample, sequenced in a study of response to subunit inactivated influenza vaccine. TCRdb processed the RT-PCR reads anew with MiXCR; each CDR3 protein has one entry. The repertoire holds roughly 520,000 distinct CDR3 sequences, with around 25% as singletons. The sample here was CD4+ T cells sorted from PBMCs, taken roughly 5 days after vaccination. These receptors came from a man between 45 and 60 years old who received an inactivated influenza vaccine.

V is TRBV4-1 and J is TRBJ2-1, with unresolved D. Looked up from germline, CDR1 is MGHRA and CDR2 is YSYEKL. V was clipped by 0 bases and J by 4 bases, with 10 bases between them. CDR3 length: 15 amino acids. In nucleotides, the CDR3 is TGCGCCAGCAGCCAAGAAAGGGCGGAATACAATGAGCAGTTCTTC. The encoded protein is CASSQERAEYNEQFF.

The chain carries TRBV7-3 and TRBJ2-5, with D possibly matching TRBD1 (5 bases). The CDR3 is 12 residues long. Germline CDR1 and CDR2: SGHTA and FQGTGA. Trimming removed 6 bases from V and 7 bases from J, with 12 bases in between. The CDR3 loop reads CASSPGYGTQYF. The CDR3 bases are TGTGCCAGCAGTCCAGGGTATGGGACCCAGTACTTC.

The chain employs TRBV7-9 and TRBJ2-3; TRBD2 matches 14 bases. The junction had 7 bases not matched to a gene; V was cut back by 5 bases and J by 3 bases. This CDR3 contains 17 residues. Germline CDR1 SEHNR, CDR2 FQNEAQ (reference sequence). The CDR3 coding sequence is TGTGCCAGCAGCCCACCTGGGACTAGCGGGGGTACAGATACGCAGTATTTT. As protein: CASSPPGTSGGTDTQYF.

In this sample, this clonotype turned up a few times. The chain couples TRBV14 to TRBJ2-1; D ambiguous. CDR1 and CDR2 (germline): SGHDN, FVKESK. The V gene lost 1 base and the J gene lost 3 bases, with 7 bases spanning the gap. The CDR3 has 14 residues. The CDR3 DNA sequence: TGTGCCAGCAGCCAAGTGAACAGCTACAATGAGCAGTTCTTC. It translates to CASSQVNSYNEQFF.

Written as DNA, the CDR3 is TGCAGTACCACAGGGGCTCGTAATGAAAAACTGTTTTTT. This sequence encodes CSTTGARNEKLFF. The chain joins TRBV20-1 to TRBJ1-4; 7 positions match TRBD1. The CDR3 loop spans 13 amino acids. Germline V CDR1 and CDR2: DFQATT, SNEGSKA (reference sequence). V trimming: 8 bases; J trimming: 4 bases; junction bases outside the gene matches: 7.

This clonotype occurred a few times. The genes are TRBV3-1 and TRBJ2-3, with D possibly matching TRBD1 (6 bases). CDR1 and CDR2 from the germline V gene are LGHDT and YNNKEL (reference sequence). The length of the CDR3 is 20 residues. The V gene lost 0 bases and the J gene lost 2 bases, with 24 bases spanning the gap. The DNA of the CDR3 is TGTGCCAGCAGCCAAGAAACGGATGACAGGACGGCGACTTCCACAGATACGCAGTATTTT. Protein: CASSQETDDRTATSTDTQYF.

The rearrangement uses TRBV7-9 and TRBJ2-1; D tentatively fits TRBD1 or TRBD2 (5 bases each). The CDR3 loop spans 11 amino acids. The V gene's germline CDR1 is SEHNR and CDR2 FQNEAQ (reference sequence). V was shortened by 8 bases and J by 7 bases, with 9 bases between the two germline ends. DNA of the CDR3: TGTGCCAGCGGGACGCTTAATGAGCAGTTCTTC. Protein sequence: CASGTLNEQFF. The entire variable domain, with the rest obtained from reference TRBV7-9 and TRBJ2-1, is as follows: DTGVSQNPRHKITKRGQNVTFRCDPISEHNRLYWYRQTLGQGPEFLTYFQNEAQLEKSRLLSDRFSAERPKGSFSTLEIQRTEQGDSAMYLCASGTLNEQFFGPGTRLTVL.

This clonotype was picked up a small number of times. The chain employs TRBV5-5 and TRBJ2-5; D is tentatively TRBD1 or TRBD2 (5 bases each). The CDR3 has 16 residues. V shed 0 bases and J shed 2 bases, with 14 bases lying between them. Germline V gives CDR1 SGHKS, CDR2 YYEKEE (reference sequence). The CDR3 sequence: CASSLDQGSGQETQYF. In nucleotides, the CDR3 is TGTGCCAGCAGCTTGGATCAGGGTTCGGGGCAAGAGACCCAGTACTTC.

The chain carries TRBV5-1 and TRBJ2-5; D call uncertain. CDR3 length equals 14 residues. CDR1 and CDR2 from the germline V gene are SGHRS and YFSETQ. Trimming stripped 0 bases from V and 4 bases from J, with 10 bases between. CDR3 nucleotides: TGCGCCAGCAGCTTGGCCAACCAACGAGAGACCCAGTACTTC. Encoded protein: CASSLANQRETQYF.

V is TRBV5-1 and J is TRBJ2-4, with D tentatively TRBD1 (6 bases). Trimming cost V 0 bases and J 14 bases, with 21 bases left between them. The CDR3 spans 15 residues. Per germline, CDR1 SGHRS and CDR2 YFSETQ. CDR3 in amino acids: CASSLAGNRQVMKYF. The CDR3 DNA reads TGCGCCAGCAGCTTGGCGGGAAATAGACAGGTGATGAAGTACTTC.

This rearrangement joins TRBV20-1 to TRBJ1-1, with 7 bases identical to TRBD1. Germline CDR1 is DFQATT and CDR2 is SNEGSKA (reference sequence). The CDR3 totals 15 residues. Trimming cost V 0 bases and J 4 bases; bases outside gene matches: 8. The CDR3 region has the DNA TGCAGTGCTAGAGAACAGGGGACCTTCAGCACTGAAGCTTTCTTT. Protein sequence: CSAREQGTFSTEAFF.

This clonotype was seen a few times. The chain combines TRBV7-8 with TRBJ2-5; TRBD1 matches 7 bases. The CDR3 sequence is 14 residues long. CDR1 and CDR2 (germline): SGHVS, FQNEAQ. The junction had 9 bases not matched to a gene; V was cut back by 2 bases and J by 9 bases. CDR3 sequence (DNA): TGTGCCAGCAGCTTATTAGGGGGACAGAAGGCCCAGTACTTC. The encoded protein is CASSLLGGQKAQYF. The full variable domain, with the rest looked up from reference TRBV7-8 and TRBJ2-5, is GAGVSQSPRYKVAKRGQDVALRCDPISGHVSLFWYQQALGQGPEFLTYFQNEAQLDKSGLPSDRFFAERPEGSVSTLKIQRTQQEDSAVYLCASSLLGGQKAQYFGPGTRLLVL.

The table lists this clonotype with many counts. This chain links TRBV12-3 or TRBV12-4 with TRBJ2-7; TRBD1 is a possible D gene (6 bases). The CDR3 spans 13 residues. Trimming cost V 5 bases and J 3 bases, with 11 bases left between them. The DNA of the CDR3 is TGTGCCAGCAGTCCCGGGACAAACTACGAGCAGTACTTC. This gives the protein CASSPGTNYEQYF.

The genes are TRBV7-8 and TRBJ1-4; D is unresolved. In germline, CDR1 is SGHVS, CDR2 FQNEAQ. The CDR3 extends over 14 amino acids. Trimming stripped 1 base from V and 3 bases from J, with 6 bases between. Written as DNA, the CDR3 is TGTGCCAGCAGCTTAGGAACATCTAATGAAAAACTGTTTTTT. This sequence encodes CASSLGTSNEKLFF.